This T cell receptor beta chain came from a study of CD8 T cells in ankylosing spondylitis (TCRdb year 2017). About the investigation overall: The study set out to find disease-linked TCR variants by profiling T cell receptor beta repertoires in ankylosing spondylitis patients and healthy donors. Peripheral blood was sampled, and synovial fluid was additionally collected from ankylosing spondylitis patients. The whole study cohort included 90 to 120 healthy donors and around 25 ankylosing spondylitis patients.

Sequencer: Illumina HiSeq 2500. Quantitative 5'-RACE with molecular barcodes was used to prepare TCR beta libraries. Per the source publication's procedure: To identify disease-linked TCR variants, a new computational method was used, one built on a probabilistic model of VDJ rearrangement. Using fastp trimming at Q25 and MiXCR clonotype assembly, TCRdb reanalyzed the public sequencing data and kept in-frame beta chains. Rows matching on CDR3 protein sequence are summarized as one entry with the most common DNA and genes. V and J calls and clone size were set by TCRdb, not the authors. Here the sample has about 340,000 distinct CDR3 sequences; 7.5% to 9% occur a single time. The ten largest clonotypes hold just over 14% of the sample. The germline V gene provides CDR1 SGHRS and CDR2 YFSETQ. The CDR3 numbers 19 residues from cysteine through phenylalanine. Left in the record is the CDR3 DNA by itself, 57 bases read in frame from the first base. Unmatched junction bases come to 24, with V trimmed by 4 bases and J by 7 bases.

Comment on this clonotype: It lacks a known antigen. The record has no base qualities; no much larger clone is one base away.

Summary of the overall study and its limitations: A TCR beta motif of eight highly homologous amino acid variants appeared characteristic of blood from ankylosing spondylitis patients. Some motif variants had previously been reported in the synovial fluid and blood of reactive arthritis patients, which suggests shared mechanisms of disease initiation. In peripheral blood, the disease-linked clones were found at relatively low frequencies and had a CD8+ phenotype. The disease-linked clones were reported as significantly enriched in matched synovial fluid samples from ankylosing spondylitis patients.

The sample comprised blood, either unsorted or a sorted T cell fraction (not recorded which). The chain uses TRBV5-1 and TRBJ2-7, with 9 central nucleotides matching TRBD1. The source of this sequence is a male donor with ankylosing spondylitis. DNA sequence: TGCGCCAGCAGCACCGGGACAGGGTGGGCCTCCATGACAGTTACGGAGCAGTACTTC. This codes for CASSTGTGWASMTVTEQYF.